This note documents a single TCR beta chain sequence. The antigen is not known. The CDR3 runs to 14 residues. J lost 4 bases, V lost 6 bases, and 4 bases had no gene match. The germline CDR1 and CDR2 sequences are LGHNA and YNFKEQ. Repertoires were generated with immunoSEQ multiplex PCR, while TCRdb's copy carries only in-frame clones and drops some. The top ten clones hold roughly 1.7% of a sample with around 1,900,000 clones, around 93% of them seen once. The data were obtained in a study of shared clonotypes between healthy human individuals. On the study more broadly: Per donor, three plates held CD4 naive cells, three held CD4 memory, two held CD8 naive and one held CD8 memory. Findings and caveats of the study: Read depth was anticipated to influence clonotype sharing among donors.

CD45RO-negative, CCR7-positively selected cells formed the naive CD8 fraction, excluding terminally differentiated effector memory CD45RA+ cells. Source material: naive CD8+ T cells from PBMCs. V is TRBV4-2 and J is TRBJ1-2, with 11 positions matching TRBD1. The TCR comes from a man aged 18 to 29 in good health. Some clones in this sample may be carry-over from other donors' samples. CDR3 bases: TGTGCCAGCAGGCCGGGACAGGGGGGCTATGGCTACACCTTC. This translates into CASRPGQGGYGYTF.